The 25 T cell receptor beta chains reported below all come from one sample, sequenced in a study of Ad26.COV2.S vaccination and SARS-CoV-2 variants (dated by TCRdb to the early 2020s). The treatment or condition label, read with the paper, signifies: approximately 18 received Ad26.COV2.S at low or high dose, single or two shots; about 5 received placebo; per-sample allocation not given. Repertoires of vaccine and placebo recipients were sequenced from samples collected on day 63 after the first injection. Library construction relied on the immunoSEQ multiplex PCR assay. In its TCRdb copy, this immuneACCESS table keeps in-frame sequences only and misses some clones. Where compared with another copy, unresolved V genes explain less than half of these, and the others have no known cause. The sample has some 640,000 clones on record, approximately 88% of them singletons. The ten largest clones represent over 1.3% of the sample.

The sample in question was peripheral blood, obtained in a trial of Ad26.COV2.S vaccine versus placebo. The receptors derive from a person between 18 and 65 years old who received the Ad26.COV2.S COVID-19 vaccine or a placebo.

With regard to this clone: At the DNA level, this CDR3 is encoded by other sequences in the same sample as well. The chain couples TRBV28 to TRBJ2-7; D unresolved. The germline V gene encodes CDR1 MDHEN and CDR2 SYDVKM. The CDR3 has 11 amino acids. Trimming removed 4 bases at V and 4 bases at J, with 5 bases between. The chain's CDR3 is CASSSFYEQYF. The CDR3 DNA reads TGTGCCAGCAGTTCCTTTTACGAGCAGTACTTC.

The V gene is TRBV7-2, the J gene TRBJ2-7; 8 bases are shared with TRBD2. V shed 3 bases, J shed 0 bases, and the junction held 7 bases outside the gene matches. CDR1 and CDR2 (germline): SGHTA, FQGNSA. This CDR3 is built from 16 residues. CDR3 sequence reads: CASSFGFSGVSYEQYF. CDR3 sequence (DNA): TGTGCCAGCAGCTTTGGGTTTAGCGGGGTCTCCTACGAGCAGTACTTC.

The J gene is TRBJ2-7, the V gene TRBV10-3; 14 bases line up with TRBD2. Per germline, CDR1 ENHRY and CDR2 SYGVKD. V lost 11 bases, J lost 4 bases, and 4 bases stayed unmatched. The CDR3 has 13 residues. DNA for the CDR3: TGTGCCGGGGGGACTAGCGGGGGTTACGAGCAGTACTTC. The encoded protein is CAGGTSGGYEQYF.

This clone was detected only once. The chain has TRBV6-2 or TRBV6-3 and TRBJ1-1; no definite D call. This CDR3 has 13 residues. The V and J ends lost 0 bases and 3 bases respectively, with 5 bases between them. Germline V gene lookup returns CDR1 MNHEY and CDR2 SVGEGT. CDR3 residues: CASSYSTYTEAFF. Here the CDR3 DNA reads TGTGCCAGCAGTTACTCGACGTACACTGAAGCTTTCTTT.

The chain carries TRBV5-6 and TRBJ2-1; 12 bases map to TRBD2. With 0 bases clipped from V and 5 bases from J, the junction kept 0 bases outside the gene matches. This CDR3 is built from 15 residues. In germline, CDR1 is SGHDT, CDR2 YYEEEE. CDR3 bases: TGTGCCAGCAGCTTGGGGACTAGCGGGAACAATGAGCAGTTCTTC. This encodes CASSLGTSGNNEQFF.

This clone was seen only once. The chain carries TRBV9 and TRBJ2-1; 7 bases map to TRBD2. Germline assignment: CDR1 SGDLS and CDR2 YYNGEE. Germline trimming cut 3 bases from V and 0 bases from J; bases unmatched to any gene: 15. CDR3 size: 19 residues. CDR3 in amino acids: CASSANPDSGQSSYNEQFF. The DNA for the CDR3 is TGTGCCAGCAGCGCTAATCCTGATAGCGGGCAGAGCTCCTACAATGAGCAGTTCTTC.

The J gene is TRBJ1-2, the V gene TRBV6-5; D unclear. The CDR3 covers 13 residues. The V end lost 4 bases, the J end lost 10 bases, and 16 bases lay between the germline ends. In germline, CDR1 is MNHEY, CDR2 SVGAGI. DNA for the CDR3: TGTGCCAGCAGTTTTCGGACCGGGGAGGTCTACACCTTC. This sequence encodes CASSFRTGEVYTF.

The chain joins TRBV19 to TRBJ2-3, with 7 bases aligning to TRBD2. The CDR3 extends over 14 amino acids. Germline V gene lookup returns CDR1 LNHDA and CDR2 SQIVND (reference sequence). The trim removed 3 bases at V and 8 bases at J, leaving 8 bases unmatched. The CDR3 sequence: CASSIWAGVSTQYF. In nucleotides, the CDR3 is TGTGCCAGTAGTATCTGGGCGGGAGTGAGTACGCAGTATTTT.

The chain has TRBV10-3 and TRBJ1-1, with a weak D call TRBD1 (6 bases). The CDR3 length is 11 residues. Trimming stripped 6 bases from V and 8 bases from J, with 10 bases between. The V gene's germline CDR1 is ENHRY and CDR2 SYGVKD. The CDR3 nucleotides are TGTGCCATCAGGGGGGCTGAAGAAGCTTTCTTT. This translates into CAIRGAEEAFF.

The J gene is TRBJ1-2, the V gene TRBV5-1; 10 bases match TRBD1. The trim removed 0 bases at V and 7 bases at J, leaving 9 bases unmatched. CDR1 SGHRS and CDR2 YFSETQ come from the germline V gene. The CDR3 loop spans 16 amino acids. As DNA, the CDR3 is TGCGCCAGCAGCTTGGCACTACCGGGACAGGGGACTGGCTACACCTTC. Translated: CASSLALPGQGTGYTF.

This clone showed up just once. The rearrangement uses TRBV15 and TRBJ2-2; 7 bases are shared with TRBD1. The CDR3 runs 16 residues. Per the germline V gene, CDR1 is LNHNV and CDR2 is YYDKDF (reference sequence). The trim removed 3 bases at V and 4 bases at J, leaving 8 bases unmatched. In DNA form, the CDR3 reads TGTGCCACCAGCAGGGAGAGACAGGGCGGCACCGGGGAGCTGTTTTTT. Protein sequence: CATSRERQGGTGELFF.

Only a few counts were recorded for this clone. The V call is TRBV6-2 or TRBV6-3, the J call TRBJ2-7; TRBD1 aligns across 7 bases. In germline, CDR1 is MNHEY, CDR2 SVGEGT. V was pared by 5 bases and J by 6 bases, with 10 bases of the junction left unmatched. The CDR3 is made up of 14 amino acids. The CDR3 nucleotides are TGTGCCAGCAGTGACCACGACAGGGTCAGCGAGCAGTACTTC. Its translation is CASSDHDRVSEQYF.

CDR3 protein: CASSFLSSADEQFF. DNA of the CDR3: TGTGCCAGCAGTTTTTTGTCTAGCGCCGATGAGCAGTTCTTC. This sequence joins TRBV27 and TRBJ2-1, with D possibly being TRBD2 (6 bases). Trimming removed 3 bases from V and 8 bases from J, with 14 bases in between. CDR1 is MNHEY, CDR2 SMNVEV, per germline (reference sequence). The CDR3 extends over 14 amino acids.

The chain has TRBV6-5 and TRBJ2-1; TRBD2 is a possible D gene (8 bases). This CDR3 contains 15 residues. The V and J ends lost 5 bases and 5 bases respectively, with 16 bases between them. The germline V gene has CDR1 MNHEY and CDR2 SVGAGI. This CDR3 reads CASSPGTRGHNEQFF. The DNA of the CDR3 is TGTGCCAGCAGTCCCGGGACTAGGGGGCACAATGAGCAGTTCTTC.

The V call is TRBV30, the J call TRBJ1-5; tentatively, D is TRBD1 (5 bases). CDR3 size: 13 residues. Looked up from germline, CDR1 is GTSNPN and CDR2 is SVGIG (reference sequence). With 5 bases removed from V and 2 bases from J, the gap between germline ends came to 10 bases. CDR3: CAWGGKGNQPQHF. CDR3 bases: TGTGCCTGGGGGGGTAAAGGCAATCAGCCCCAGCATTTT.

This chain links TRBV7-9 with TRBJ2-1, with 9 bases lining up with TRBD2. J was trimmed by 7 bases and V by 4 bases; bases with no gene match: 8. CDR1 is SEHNR and CDR2 is FQNEAQ in the germline V gene (reference sequence). CDR3 length equals 15 residues. The CDR3 sequence: CASSYAGLAGNEQFF. The CDR3 DNA reads TGTGCCAGCAGCTACGCGGGACTAGCCGGGAATGAGCAGTTCTTC.

The chain has TRBV7-9 and TRBJ2-3; D might be TRBD1 or TRBD2, each matching 6 bases. Between the trimmed V and J ends, which lost 2 bases and 4 bases, there was a span of 10 bases. Germline V gives CDR1 SEHNR, CDR2 FQNEAQ (reference sequence). CDR3 length: 14 amino acids. In nucleotides, the CDR3 is TGTGCCAGCAGCTTAAGGGGGGATCCAGATACGCAGTATTTT. It translates to CASSLRGDPDTQYF.

The genes are TRBV19 and TRBJ1-5, with a weak D call TRBD1 (5 bases). Germline assignment: CDR1 LNHDA and CDR2 SQIVND (reference sequence). This CDR3 comprises 18 residues. V shed 5 bases and J shed 0 bases, with 20 bases lying between them. CDR3 nucleotide sequence: TGTGCCAGTAGTTCAAGGGGACCAGTTTTGTATAGCAATCAGCCCCAGCATTTT. Translation: CASSSRGPVLYSNQPQHF.

This clone was seen once. The chain links TRBV6-6 to TRBJ1-1, with a weak D call TRBD1 (5 bases). Trimming cost V 7 bases and J 4 bases, with 16 bases left between them. CDR1 is MNHNY, CDR2 SVGAGI, per germline (reference sequence). This CDR3 region has 14 residues. The CDR3 DNA follows: TGTGCCAGCATCCAGACAGCGGGGGGCACTGAAGCTTTCTTT. It encodes CASIQTAGGTEAFF.

The rearrangement links TRBV18 to TRBJ2-2; perhaps TRBD1 as D (5 bases). CDR1 is KGHSH and CDR2 is LQKENI in the germline V gene. V lost 0 bases and J 2 bases, leaving 13 bases between the germline ends. This CDR3 is built from 17 residues. The CDR3 region has the DNA TGTGCCAGCTCACCACCGCAGGGCGGTAAAAACACCGGGGAGCTGTTTTTT. Its translation is CASSPPQGGKNTGELFF.

The V and J genes are TRBV6-6 and TRBJ2-7; D is unclear. The CDR3 loop spans 15 amino acids. With 5 bases removed from V and 0 bases from J, the gap between germline ends came to 14 bases. Germline CDR1 is MNHNY and CDR2 is SVGAGI (reference sequence). The CDR3: CASSRQHTPSYEQYF. DNA of the CDR3: TGTGCCAGCAGTCGCCAACATACGCCCTCCTACGAGCAGTACTTC.

This clone was detected once. The chain has TRBV2 and TRBJ1-3; 8 bases agree with TRBD1. Germline CDR1 is SNHLY and CDR2 is FYNNEI. Trimming at V came to 4 bases and at J to 0 bases, leaving 2 bases not matched to a gene. CDR3 length: 15 amino acids. The CDR3 DNA sequence: TGTGCCAGCAGTGCGGGACAGGTCTCTGGAAACACCATATATTTT. The encoded protein is CASSAGQVSGNTIYF.

The sample holds one count of this clone. This chain links TRBV18 with TRBJ1-2, with D maybe TRBD1 (5 bases). Trimming cost V 3 bases and J 6 bases, with 20 bases left between them. The CDR3 is made up of 16 amino acids. Germline-derived CDR1 and CDR2 are KGHSH and LQKENI. The CDR3 sequence: CASSPSGGEGRHGYTF. The CDR3 nucleotides are TGTGCCAGCTCACCCTCCGGGGGGGAAGGCCGTCATGGCTACACCTTC.

Note on this clone: The junction differs from germline at one of its ends, possibly a read error. The chain links TRBV27 to TRBJ1-2; D gene unclear. The CDR3 is 14 residues long. Germline CDR1 is MNHEY and CDR2 is SMNVEV (reference sequence). For the CDR3, the DNA is TGTGCCAGCGCACCCCACGGCGGTCCTTATGACTACACCTTC. It is translated as CASAPHGGPYDYTF.

The chain couples TRBV4-2 to TRBJ1-2, with D maybe TRBD1 (5 bases). V gave up 3 bases and J gave up 6 bases, with 14 bases separating them. Germline V CDR1 and CDR2: LGHNA, YNFKEQ. The CDR3 totals 14 residues. Here the CDR3 DNA reads TGTGCCAGCAGCCAGCCGGGGGATCAGGATGGCTACACCTTC. Residues: CASSQPGDQDGYTF.